Presented here are 13 T cell receptor beta chains from one specimen sequenced in a study of shared clonotypes between healthy human individuals. The repertoire was sequenced with immunoSEQ multiplex PCR; TCRdb's copy has only in-frame clones and lacks some. The sample lists around 500,000 clones; roughly 85% were seen once. The specimen sequenced was PBMCs. All receptors derive from a woman aged 40 to 50 in good health. Some clones in this sample may be carry-over from other donors' samples.

CDR3: CASSLAGSSGTGELFF. CDR3 nucleotide sequence: TGTGCCAGCAGCTTAGCGGGATCATCAGGCACCGGGGAGCTGTTTTTT. The V gene is TRBV7-9, the J gene TRBJ2-2; unclear D gene. Germline V lookup: CDR1 SEHNR, CDR2 FQNEAQ (reference sequence). This CDR3 has 16 residues. V shed 0 bases and J shed 4 bases, with 12 bases lying between them.

In this sample, this clone turned up a few times. The chain is built from TRBV5-1 and TRBJ2-2; 14 positions match TRBD2. CDR1 is SGHRS and CDR2 is YFSETQ in the germline V gene. V lost 3 bases and J lost 4; bases outside the gene matches: 8. This CDR3 is 18 amino acids long. CDR3 nucleotide sequence: TGCGCCAGCAGCTCCAGACTAGCGGGAGGGGCTGGCACCGGGGAGCTGTTTTTT. Protein sequence: CASSSRLAGGAGTGELFF.

This clone has more than one count but fewer than ten. This chain connects TRBV19 to TRBJ1-4, with a tentative D call TRBD1 (5 bases). Trimming pared 2 bases from V and 1 base from J, leaving 8 bases between. This CDR3 is 15 amino acids long. Per the germline V gene, CDR1 is LNHDA and CDR2 is SQIVND (reference sequence). The CDR3 DNA sequence: TGTGCCAGTAGTATAACGCAGGGAACTAATGAAAAACTGTTTTTT. Protein product: CASSITQGTNEKLFF.

This chain uses TRBV28 with TRBJ1-4, with D unclear. The CDR3 covers 12 residues. Germline CDR1 MDHEN, CDR2 SYDVKM. V was pared by 6 bases and J by 4 bases, with 6 bases between. CDR3 sequence reads: CASRALNEKLFF. In DNA form, the CDR3 reads TGTGCCAGCAGGGCCCTTAATGAAAAACTGTTTTTT.

This clone was seen a single time. This is likely an artifact of a read error, given a far larger clone one base away. Likely a read error: the CDR3 ends without its conserved phenylalanine or tryptophan. This chain links TRBV28 with TRBJ2-7; a possible D gene is TRBD2 (5 bases). This CDR3 contains 14 residues. The germline V gene encodes CDR1 MDHEN and CDR2 SYDVKM. V lost 5 bases and J 2 bases, leaving 13 bases between the germline ends. CDR3 region: CASSPLSGAYEQYL. The CDR3 DNA reads as TGTGCCAGCAGTCCCTTGTCCGGGGCCTACGAGCAGTACCTC.

As to this clone: In the same sample, other DNA sequences code for this CDR3. The chain combines TRBV25-1 with TRBJ2-2; D is undetermined. Germline V gene data show CDR1 as MGHDK and CDR2 as SYGVNS. V lost 3 bases and J 1 base, leaving 3 bases between the germline ends. CDR3 length equals 13 residues. CDR3 coding DNA: TGTGCCAGCAGTGAGCGGAACACCGGGGAGCTGTTTTTT. Protein product: CASSERNTGELFF.

The chain joins TRBV19 to TRBJ2-7, with 13 bases lining up with TRBD2. This CDR3 has 17 amino acids. The V segment lost 5 bases and the J segment 5 bases; nucleotides outside the gene matches: 12. The germline gives CDR1 LNHDA, CDR2 SQIVND (reference sequence). The CDR3 DNA reads TGTGCCAGTAGTGCCACTAGCGGGAGGGCCGCGGCTCACGAGCAGTACTTC. It encodes CASSATSGRAAAHEQYF.

Regarding this clone: This may stem from a read error, because a much larger clone lies one nucleotide away. This rearrangement joins TRBV30 to TRBJ1-2, with D unclear. V was shortened by 6 bases and J by 3 bases, with 14 bases between the two germline ends. The V gene's germline CDR1 is GTSNPN and CDR2 SVGIG (reference sequence). The CDR3 covers 13 residues. CDR3 DNA: TGTGCCTGTACCAAGGGTGGCGACTATGGCTACACCTTC. The encoded protein is CACTKGGDYGYTF.

The V gene is TRBV18, the J gene TRBJ2-3; possibly TRBD2 for D (5 bases). Germline V CDR1 and CDR2: KGHSH, LQKENI. The CDR3 runs 15 residues. Trimming took 6 bases from V and 3 from J, leaving 16 bases between them. This CDR3 is CASSRVSGATDTQYF. CDR3 sequence (DNA): TGTGCCAGCTCGCGGGTCTCTGGCGCAACAGATACGCAGTATTTT. Complete variable domain (other parts from reference TRBV18 and TRBJ2-3): NAGVMQNPRHLVRRRGQEARLRCSPMKGHSHVYWYRQLPEEGLKFMVYLQKENIIDESGMPKERFSAEFPKEGPSILRIQQVVRGDSAAYFCASSRVSGATDTQYFGPGTRLTVL.

This sequence joins TRBV4-3 and TRBJ2-3, with D perhaps TRBD2 (6 bases). Germline CDR1 is LGHNA and CDR2 is YSLEER. The CDR3 has 16 amino acids. Trimming stripped 3 bases from V and 3 bases from J, with 16 bases between. The CDR3 nucleotides are TGCGCCAGCAGCCAGACCTCGGGAGTAGGGACAGATACGCAGTATTTT. Protein product: CASSQTSGVGTDTQYF.

This clone was seen a single time. The J gene is TRBJ2-5, the V gene TRBV5-4, with 8 bases fitting TRBD1. Germline values: CDR1 SGHNT, CDR2 YYREEE (reference sequence). Germline trimming cut 4 bases from V and 6 bases from J; bases unmatched to any gene: 8. The length of the CDR3 is 14 residues. In DNA form, the CDR3 reads TGTGCCAGCAGCCTGGACAGGGCGAGACAGACCCAGTACTTC. Amino acid sequence: CASSLDRARQTQYF.

The CDR3 region has the DNA TGTGCCAGCAGCCAAGAGCGATCAGAGACCCAGTACTTC. Its translation: CASSQERSETQYF. The chain uses TRBV4-2 and TRBJ2-5; D not certain. Germline V gene sequence: CDR1 LGHNA, CDR2 YNFKEQ. This CDR3 comprises 13 residues. Trimming stripped 0 bases from V and 4 bases from J, with 6 bases between.

On this clone: At the DNA level, this CDR3 is encoded by other sequences in the same sample as well. The chain recombines TRBV30 with TRBJ2-5; 11 bases line up with TRBD2. V gave up 0 bases and J gave up 4 bases; unmatched junction bases: 1. CDR1 GTSNPN and CDR2 SVGIG come from the germline V gene (reference sequence). This CDR3 contains 14 residues. The CDR3 bases are TGTGCCTGGAGTGTCCTAGCGGGAGGAGAGACCCAGTACTTC. Translated, it gives CAWSVLAGGETQYF.